The sequence of this T cell receptor (beta chain) was determined in a study of blood T cell repertoires in COVID-19. Across the study: Collection of acute and convalescent COVID-19 samples took place in the United States, Italy and Spain.

This clone was seen once. The V and J ends lost 8 bases and 0 bases, in that order; junction bases with no gene match: 4. The CDR3 is 14 amino acids. Germline V CDR1 and CDR2: MNHEY, SVGAGI. Under the authors' procedure: It was from reference gene primer amplification that nucleated cell counts were estimated. Repertoires were generated with immunoSEQ multiplex PCR, while TCRdb's copy carries only in-frame clones and drops some. D and trimming come from the DNA, and the V and J calls and clone size come from that table. The repertoire holds under 250,000 clones, with around 81% as singletons. Participant ages covered about 18 to 90 years across about 22 US areas.

The specimen was PBMCs or T cells enriched from blood (not recorded which). The genes are TRBV6-5 and TRBJ1-2, with 9 bases aligning to TRBD1. This receptor was identified in a woman in her fifties or sixties with acute COVID-19. CDR3 DNA sequence: TGTGCCAGCCGCGGACAGGGGACTAACTATGGCTACACCTTC. Translation gives CASRGQGTNYGYTF.